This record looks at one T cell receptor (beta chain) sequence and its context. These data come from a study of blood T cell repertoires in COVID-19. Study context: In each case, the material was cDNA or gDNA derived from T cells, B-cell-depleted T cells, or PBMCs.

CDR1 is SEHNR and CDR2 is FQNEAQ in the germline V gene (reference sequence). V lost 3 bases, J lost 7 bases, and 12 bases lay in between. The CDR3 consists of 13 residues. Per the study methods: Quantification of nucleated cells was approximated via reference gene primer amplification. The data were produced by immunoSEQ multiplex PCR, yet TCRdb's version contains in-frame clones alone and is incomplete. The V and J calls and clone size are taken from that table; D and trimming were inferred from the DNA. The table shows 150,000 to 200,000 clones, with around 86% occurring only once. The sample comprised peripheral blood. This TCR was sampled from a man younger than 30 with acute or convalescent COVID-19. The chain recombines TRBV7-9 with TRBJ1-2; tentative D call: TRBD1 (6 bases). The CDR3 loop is CASSFRDNIGYTF. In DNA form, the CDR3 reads TGTGCCAGCAGCTTCCGGGACAACATTGGCTACACCTTC.